These 10 T cell receptor beta chains came from one sample sequenced in a study of control samples from healthy donors and cancer patients. The method was immunoSEQ multiplex PCR; TCRdb's version includes in-frame clones alone and lacks a portion of them. The data show about 89,000 clones, around nine tenths seen once. The sample comprised blood. These receptors came from a man aged 25 to 40 in good health.

The chain links TRBV7-2 to TRBJ2-7; TRBD2 aligns across 7 bases. Germline V CDR1 and CDR2: SGHTA, FQGNSA. The CDR3 has 15 residues. V shed 1 base, J shed 0 bases, and the junction held 3 bases outside the gene matches. In DNA, the CDR3 is TGTGCCAGCAGCTTAGTGGCGGGGGACTCCTACGAGCAGTACTTC. The encoded protein is CASSLVAGDSYEQYF.

This rearrangement joins TRBV10-3 to TRBJ1-2; 8 bases map to TRBD1. V trimming: 4 bases; J trimming: 0 bases; junction bases outside the gene matches: 10. The CDR3 has 17 residues. The germline gives CDR1 ENHRY, CDR2 SYGVKD. CDR3 amino acids: CAISGQGKPSANYGYTF. The CDR3 region has the DNA TGTGCCATCAGTGGACAGGGGAAGCCCTCAGCTAACTATGGCTACACCTTC.

The chain links TRBV7-9 to TRBJ1-6; 8 nucleotides align to TRBD1. The CDR3 covers 15 residues. Trimming at V came to 3 bases and at J to 5 bases, leaving 3 bases not matched to a gene. Germline assignment: CDR1 SEHNR and CDR2 FQNEAQ (reference sequence). The DNA for the CDR3 is TGTGCCAGCAGCTTCGGACAGGGAAATAATTCACCCCTCCACTTT. Translation: CASSFGQGNNSPLHF.

This clone was recorded only once. The chain recombines TRBV7-2 with TRBJ2-5, with TRBD2 matching 9 bases. This CDR3 has 14 amino acids. V lost 4 bases, J lost 3 bases, and 3 bases stayed unmatched. Germline V gives CDR1 SGHTA, CDR2 FQGNSA. CDR3 in amino acids: CASSSAGGKETQYF. Written as DNA, the CDR3 is TGTGCCAGCAGCTCGGCGGGGGGGAAAGAGACCCAGTACTTC.

The DNA for the CDR3 is TGCGCCAGCAGCTTGACGGGGGACGGGAACGAGCAGTACTTC. Translating it yields CASSLTGDGNEQYF. The rearrangement links TRBV5-1 to TRBJ2-7; TRBD2 is a possible D gene (6 bases). Trimming stripped 1 base from V and 5 bases from J, with 13 bases between. The CDR3 extends over 14 amino acids. Per the germline V gene, CDR1 is SGHRS and CDR2 is YFSETQ.

The count of this clone is one. The rearrangement joins TRBV12-5 to TRBJ1-1; D not certain. V dropped 1 base and J dropped 7 bases, with 16 bases sitting between them. Per germline, CDR1 LGHNT and CDR2 FRNRAP. The CDR3 loop spans 15 amino acids. This chain's CDR3 is CASGLEGRRSDEAFF. CDR3 bases: TGTGCTAGTGGTTTGGAAGGTAGACGGAGTGATGAAGCTTTCTTT. The whole variable domain, remainder taken from reference TRBV12-5 and TRBJ1-1, is DARVTQTPRHKVTEMGQEVTMRCQPILGHNTVFWYRQTMMQGLELLAYFRNRAPLDDSGMPKDRFSAEMPDATLATLKIQPSEPRDSAVYFCASGLEGRRSDEAFFGQGTRLTVV.

V usage is TRBV5-6 and J usage is TRBJ2-7; 9 bases are a match to TRBD1. Germline values: CDR1 SGHDT, CDR2 YYEEEE. J lost 6 bases, V lost 0 bases, and 10 bases had no gene match. The CDR3 extends over 16 amino acids. CDR3 sequence reads: CASSLATRQGVGEQYF. The CDR3 DNA sequence: TGTGCCAGCAGCTTGGCCACGAGACAGGGGGTTGGCGAGCAGTACTTC.

The chain joins TRBV10-3 to TRBJ1-2, with no clear D. Germline V CDR1 and CDR2: ENHRY, SYGVKD. With 0 bases removed from V and 6 bases from J, the gap between germline ends came to 8 bases. This CDR3 region has 13 residues. CDR3 amino acids: CAISESNGNGYTF. CDR3 nucleotide sequence: TGTGCCATCAGTGAGTCGAACGGGAATGGCTACACCTTC.

The gene calls are TRBV10-2 and TRBJ2-1; the D is unclear. V lost 0 bases, J lost 4 bases, and 4 bases lay in between. CDR1 WSHSY and CDR2 SAAADI come from the germline V gene. The CDR3 length is 13 residues. CDR3 amino acids: CASSESRYNEQFF. DNA of the CDR3: TGCGCCAGCAGTGAGTCCAGATACAATGAGCAGTTCTTC.

The chain is built from TRBV30 and TRBJ2-2; D may be TRBD1 (5 bases). Deletions cut 1 base from V and 5 bases from J, with 14 bases between. This CDR3 spans 15 amino acids. The germline V gene has CDR1 GTSNPN and CDR2 SVGIG (reference sequence). CDR3 DNA sequence: TGTGCCTGGAGTGCCCAGGGTTCCCGGACCGGGGAGCTGTTTTTT. It specifies CAWSAQGSRTGELFF.